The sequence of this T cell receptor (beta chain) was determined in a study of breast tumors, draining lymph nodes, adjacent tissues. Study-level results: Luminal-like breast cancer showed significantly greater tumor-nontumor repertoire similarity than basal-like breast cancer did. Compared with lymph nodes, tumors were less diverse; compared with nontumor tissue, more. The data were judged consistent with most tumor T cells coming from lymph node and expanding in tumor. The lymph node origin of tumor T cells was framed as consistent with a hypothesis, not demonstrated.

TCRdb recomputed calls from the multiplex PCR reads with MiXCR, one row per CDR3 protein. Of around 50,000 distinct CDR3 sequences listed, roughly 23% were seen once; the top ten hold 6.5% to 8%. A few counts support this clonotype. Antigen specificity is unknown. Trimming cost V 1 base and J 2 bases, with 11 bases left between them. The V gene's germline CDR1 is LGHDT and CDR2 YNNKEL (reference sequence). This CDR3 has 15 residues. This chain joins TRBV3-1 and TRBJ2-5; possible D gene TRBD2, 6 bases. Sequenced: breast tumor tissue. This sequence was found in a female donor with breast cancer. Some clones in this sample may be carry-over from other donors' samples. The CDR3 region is CASSQAPGTQETQYF. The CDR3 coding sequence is TGTGCCAGCAGCCAAGCCCCCGGGACTCAAGAGACCCAGTACTTC.